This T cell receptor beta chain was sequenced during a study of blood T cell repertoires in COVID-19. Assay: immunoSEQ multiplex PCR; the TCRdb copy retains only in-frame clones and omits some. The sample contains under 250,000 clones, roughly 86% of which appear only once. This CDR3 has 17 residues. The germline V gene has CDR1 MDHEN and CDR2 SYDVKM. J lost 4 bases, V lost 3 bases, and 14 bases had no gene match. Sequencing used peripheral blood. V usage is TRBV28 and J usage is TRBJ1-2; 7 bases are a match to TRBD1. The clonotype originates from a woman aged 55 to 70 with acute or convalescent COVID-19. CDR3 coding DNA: TGTGCCAGCAGTTTGCCCCCCCCAAAGGGGGCTGCCTATGGCTACACCTTC. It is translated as CASSLPPPKGAAYGYTF.